This T cell receptor (beta chain) comes out of a study of blood T cell repertoires in COVID-19 (dated by TCRdb to about 2020). Turning to the overall study: Samples covering the acute and convalescent phases of COVID-19 were provided by collaborators in the United States, Italy and Spain. HLA class I and class II types, where available, came from metadata supplied by the sample provider rather than from assay-based typing. The material from the prospective study consisted of cDNA or gDNA derived from T cells, B-cell-depleted T cells, or PBMCs. The repertoires were released in a freely available public database meant as a resource for research on the immune response to SARS-CoV-2. The sample metadata nearly always contained a de-identified subject ID, COVID-19 status, age in years and sex. Samples came from the ongoing ImmuneRACE study (first 160 participants) plus 1,254 subjects from 6 global collaborators. Deeply sampled blood TCRbeta repertoires from subjects exposed to, actively infected with, or recovered from COVID-19 were included in the dataset.

CDR1 is given as SGHRS and CDR2 as YFSETQ, both from the germline V gene. The CDR3 has 15 amino acids, counting the end cysteine and phenylalanine. Solely the CDR3 DNA is kept, with 45 bases framed from the first base. V loses 2 bases at its end and J loses 8 bases; junction bases beyond the gene matches: 5. On this clone: The clone's antigen remains unknown. The input lacks base qualities; no much larger clone sits a single base away.

The immunoSEQ Assay, a bias-controlled multiplex PCR, was used to amplify TCRbeta CDR3 regions from genomic DNA. In the original analysis: Nucleated cell counts per sample were estimated from amplification of reference gene primers within the assay. Sequence reads were collapsed and filtered to measure the absolute abundance of every unique TCRbeta CDR3 rearrangement. For each sample, productive Simpson clonality was calculated as the square root of Simpson's diversity index over productive rearrangements. The source is immuneACCESS, and TCRdb retained only in-frame sequences with V and J called. Part of the clones is not carried over; for the studies checked, unresolved V genes explain less than half of this, and the remainder is unexplained. V, J and clone size are those of that table, while D and trimming were read from the DNA. The sample table contains fewer than 150,000 clones; only one count was recorded for about 90% of them. The top ten hold just under 30% of the sample.

Each collaborating institution followed its own protocols to collect whole blood in K2EDTA tubes. For TCRbeta analysis, collaborators shipped samples in one of three forms: frozen whole blood, isolated PBMCs, or DNA extracted from either of those sample types. The paper as a whole reports these results and caveats: The amount of clinical and demographic metadata varied by source and participant and was provided uncurated.

Sequencing was carried out using peripheral blood. The rearranged segments are TRBV5-1 and TRBJ2-1; 12 bases in the middle match TRBD1. The clonotype comes from a woman in her 70s with acute or convalescent COVID-19. CDR3 reads: CASSLGTGGLDEQFF. The DNA sequence is as follows: TGCGCCAGCAGCTTAGGGACAGGGGGCTTGGATGAGCAGTTCTTC.